A selection of T cell receptor beta chains follows, all from one sample in a study of shared clonotypes between healthy human individuals. Only in-frame clones appear in the TCRdb table, and some are missing; sequencing was by immunoSEQ multiplex PCR. The sample holds about 680,000 clones; around 74% are singletons and the top ten take around 1.6%. The sequencing input was memory CD4+ T cells sorted from blood. The receptors come from a woman in her twenties or thirties in good health. Both conserved end residues are part of each CDR3. D genes are given only for firm matches. Size is omitted from some rows. Given values are once, few, many or a class for expanded clones.

-	TRBV9	TRBJ1-1	-	CASSVGETANTEAFF	TGTGCCAGCAGCGTAGGAGAGACAGCGAACACTGAAGCTTTCTTT
-	TRBV19	TRBJ2-1	TRBD2	CASSISVNREGNEQFF	TGTGCCAGTAGTATTTCGGTTAACCGGGAGGGCAATGAGCAGTTCTTC
-	TRBV5-1	TRBJ2-2	TRBD2	CASSLWAMGLAGGLANTGELFF	TGCGCCAGCAGCTTGTGGGCGATGGGACTAGCGGGAGGACTCGCGAACACCGGGGAGCTGTTTTTT
-	TRBV2	TRBJ1-1	TRBD1	CASTGTGGVGTEAFF	TGTGCCAGCACTGGGACAGGGGGCGTCGGCACTGAAGCTTTCTTT
-	TRBV19	TRBJ1-3	-	CASSIRRENPGNTIYF	TGTGCCAGTAGTATCAGGAGGGAGAATCCTGGAAACACCATATATTTT
-	TRBV28	TRBJ2-5	TRBD1	CASSETGGPRFTQYF	TGTGCCAGCAGCGAGACAGGGGGCCCAAGATTCACCCAGTACTTC
-	TRBV5-1	TRBJ2-7	TRBD2	CASSFAGAYEQYF	TGCGCCAGCAGCTTTGCGGGGGCCTACGAGCAGTACTTC
once	TRBV5-6	TRBJ2-1	TRBD2	CASSLGHSGIYNEQFF	TGTGCCAGCAGCTTGGGTCATAGCGGGATCTACAATGAGCAGTTCTTC
-	TRBV6-1	TRBJ2-1	TRBD2	CASRGLRGYSEQFF	TGTGCCAGCAGGGGACTACGGGGGTACAGTGAGCAGTTCTTC
few	TRBV4-1	TRBJ2-3	TRBD2	CASSQENRGVTDTQYF	TGCGCCAGCAGCCAAGAAAATCGGGGGGTCACAGATACGCAGTATTTT
-	TRBV7-6	TRBJ1-1	TRBD1	CASSPRPGTGLKTEAFF	TGTGCCAGCAGCCCACGTCCCGGGACAGGGCTGAAGACTGAAGCTTTCTTT
-	TRBV6-5	TRBJ2-7	TRBD2	CASSSTGTSEEQYF	TGTGCCAGCAGTTCAACCGGGACTAGTGAAGAGCAGTACTTC
-	TRBV30	TRBJ2-7	-	CAWSLSSVSYEQYF	TGTGCCTGGAGTCTTTCTAGCGTCTCCTACGAGCAGTACTTC
-	TRBV19	TRBJ1-2	-	CASTHPREGYYGYTF	TGTGCCAGTACCCACCCCCGGGAGGGATACTATGGCTACACCTTC
-	TRBV2	TRBJ1-5	TRBD1	CASSVGTGGYQPQHF	TGTGCCAGCAGTGTGGGGACAGGAGGATATCAGCCCCAGCATTTT
-	TRBV27	TRBJ2-7	-	CASTPTLGGYYEQYF	TGTGCCAGCACTCCCACGCTGGGGGGCTACTACGAGCAGTACTTC
-	TRBV5-1	TRBJ2-7	TRBD1	CASSPWDSSYEQYF	TGCGCCAGCAGCCCCTGGGACAGCTCCTACGAGCAGTACTTC
-	TRBV5-1	TRBJ2-6	-	CASSLNRAGANVLTF	TGCGCCAGCAGCTTGAATAGGGCGGGGGCCAACGTCCTGACTTTC